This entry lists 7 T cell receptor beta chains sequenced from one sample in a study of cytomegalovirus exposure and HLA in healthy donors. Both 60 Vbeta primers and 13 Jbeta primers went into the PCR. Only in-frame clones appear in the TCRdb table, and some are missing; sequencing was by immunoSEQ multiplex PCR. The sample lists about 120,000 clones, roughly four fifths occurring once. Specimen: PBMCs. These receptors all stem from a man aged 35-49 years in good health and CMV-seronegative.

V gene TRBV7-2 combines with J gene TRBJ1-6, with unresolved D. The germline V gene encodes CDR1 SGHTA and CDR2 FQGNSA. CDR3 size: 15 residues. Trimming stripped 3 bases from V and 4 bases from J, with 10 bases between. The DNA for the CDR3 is TGTGCCAGCAGCTTCCAGACTGATTATAATTCACCCCTCCACTTT. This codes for CASSFQTDYNSPLHF.

CDR3 coding DNA: TGCGCCAGCAGCCATTGGACTAGCGGGAATTACAATGAGCAGTTCTTC. Translated, it gives CASSHWTSGNYNEQFF. The genes are TRBV4-3 and TRBJ2-1, with 12 positions matching TRBD2. V lost 3 bases to trimming and J lost 4 bases; unmatched junction nucleotides: 4. Germline V gene lookup returns CDR1 LGHNA and CDR2 YSLEER. The CDR3 covers 16 residues.

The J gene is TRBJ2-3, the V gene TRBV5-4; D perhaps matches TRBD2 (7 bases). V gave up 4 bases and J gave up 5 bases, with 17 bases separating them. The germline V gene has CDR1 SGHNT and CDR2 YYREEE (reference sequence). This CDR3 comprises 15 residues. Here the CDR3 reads CASSTGGRGGDTQYF. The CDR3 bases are TGTGCCAGCAGCACCGGGGGGCGGGGCGGAGATACGCAGTATTTT.

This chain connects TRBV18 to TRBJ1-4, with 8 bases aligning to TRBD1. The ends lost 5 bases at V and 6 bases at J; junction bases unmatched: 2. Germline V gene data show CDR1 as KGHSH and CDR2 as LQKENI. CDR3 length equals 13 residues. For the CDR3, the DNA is TGTGCCAGCTCAATGACAGGGGATGAAAAACTGTTTTTT. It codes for CASSMTGDEKLFF.

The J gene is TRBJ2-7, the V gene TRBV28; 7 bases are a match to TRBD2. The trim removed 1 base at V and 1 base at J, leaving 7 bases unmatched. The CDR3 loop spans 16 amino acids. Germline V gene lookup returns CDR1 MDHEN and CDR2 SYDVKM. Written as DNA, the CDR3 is TGTGCCAGCAGTTTATCGGCGGGGGTCTCTTCCTACGAGCAGTACTTC. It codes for CASSLSAGVSSYEQYF.

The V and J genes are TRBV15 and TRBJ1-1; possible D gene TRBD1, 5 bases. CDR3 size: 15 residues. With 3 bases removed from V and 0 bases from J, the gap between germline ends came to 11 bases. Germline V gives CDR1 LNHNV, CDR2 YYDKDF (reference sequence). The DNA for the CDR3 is TGTGCCACCAGCAGCCCGGACAAACTGAACACTGAAGCTTTCTTT. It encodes CATSSPDKLNTEAFF.

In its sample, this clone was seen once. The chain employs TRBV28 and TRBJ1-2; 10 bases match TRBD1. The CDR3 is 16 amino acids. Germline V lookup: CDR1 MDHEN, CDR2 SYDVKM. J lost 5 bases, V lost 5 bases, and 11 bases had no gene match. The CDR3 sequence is CASSHKPGTGVYGYTF. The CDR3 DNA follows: TGTGCCAGCAGTCACAAGCCCGGGACAGGGGTGTATGGCTACACCTTC.